This T cell receptor (beta chain) was recovered during a study of T cell responses to AZD1222 COVID-19 vaccine. Study at large: Pooled together were second doses at about 4 or about 12 weeks.

Study-wide findings and caveats: Every sample of the repertoires postdated the peak T cell response. Two doses of AZD1222 preceded a rise in Spike-specific TCR breadth and depth. Baseline serology detected seropositivity in only six AZD1222 recipients.

Comments on this clone: Its antigen is currently unknown.

Profiling relied on immunoSEQ multiplex PCR, and the TCRdb table lists in-frame clones only, not all of them. The repertoire holds around 140,000 clones, just over 90% seen once, with around 4.7% in the top ten. Germline lookup yields CDR1 LNHDA and CDR2 SQIVND (reference sequence). The CDR3 covers 16 residues. The V and J ends lost 3 bases and 4 bases respectively, with 18 bases between them. This receptor was identified in an adult in good health. V usage is TRBV19 and J usage is TRBJ1-2, with D hard to call. Sequenced here: peripheral blood, sampled on day 0 of AZD1222 vaccination. CDR3 amino acids: CASSIFLRAVGYGYTF. The CDR3 DNA follows: TGTGCCAGTAGTATTTTTCTGAGGGCAGTAGGCTATGGCTACACCTTC. Complete variable domain (other parts from reference TRBV19 and TRBJ1-2): DGGITQSPKYLFRKEGQNVTLSCEQNLNHDAMYWYRQDPGQGLRLIYYSQIVNDFQKGDIAEGYSVSREKKESFPLTVTSAQKNPTAFYLCASSIFLRAVGYGYTFGSGTRLTVV.